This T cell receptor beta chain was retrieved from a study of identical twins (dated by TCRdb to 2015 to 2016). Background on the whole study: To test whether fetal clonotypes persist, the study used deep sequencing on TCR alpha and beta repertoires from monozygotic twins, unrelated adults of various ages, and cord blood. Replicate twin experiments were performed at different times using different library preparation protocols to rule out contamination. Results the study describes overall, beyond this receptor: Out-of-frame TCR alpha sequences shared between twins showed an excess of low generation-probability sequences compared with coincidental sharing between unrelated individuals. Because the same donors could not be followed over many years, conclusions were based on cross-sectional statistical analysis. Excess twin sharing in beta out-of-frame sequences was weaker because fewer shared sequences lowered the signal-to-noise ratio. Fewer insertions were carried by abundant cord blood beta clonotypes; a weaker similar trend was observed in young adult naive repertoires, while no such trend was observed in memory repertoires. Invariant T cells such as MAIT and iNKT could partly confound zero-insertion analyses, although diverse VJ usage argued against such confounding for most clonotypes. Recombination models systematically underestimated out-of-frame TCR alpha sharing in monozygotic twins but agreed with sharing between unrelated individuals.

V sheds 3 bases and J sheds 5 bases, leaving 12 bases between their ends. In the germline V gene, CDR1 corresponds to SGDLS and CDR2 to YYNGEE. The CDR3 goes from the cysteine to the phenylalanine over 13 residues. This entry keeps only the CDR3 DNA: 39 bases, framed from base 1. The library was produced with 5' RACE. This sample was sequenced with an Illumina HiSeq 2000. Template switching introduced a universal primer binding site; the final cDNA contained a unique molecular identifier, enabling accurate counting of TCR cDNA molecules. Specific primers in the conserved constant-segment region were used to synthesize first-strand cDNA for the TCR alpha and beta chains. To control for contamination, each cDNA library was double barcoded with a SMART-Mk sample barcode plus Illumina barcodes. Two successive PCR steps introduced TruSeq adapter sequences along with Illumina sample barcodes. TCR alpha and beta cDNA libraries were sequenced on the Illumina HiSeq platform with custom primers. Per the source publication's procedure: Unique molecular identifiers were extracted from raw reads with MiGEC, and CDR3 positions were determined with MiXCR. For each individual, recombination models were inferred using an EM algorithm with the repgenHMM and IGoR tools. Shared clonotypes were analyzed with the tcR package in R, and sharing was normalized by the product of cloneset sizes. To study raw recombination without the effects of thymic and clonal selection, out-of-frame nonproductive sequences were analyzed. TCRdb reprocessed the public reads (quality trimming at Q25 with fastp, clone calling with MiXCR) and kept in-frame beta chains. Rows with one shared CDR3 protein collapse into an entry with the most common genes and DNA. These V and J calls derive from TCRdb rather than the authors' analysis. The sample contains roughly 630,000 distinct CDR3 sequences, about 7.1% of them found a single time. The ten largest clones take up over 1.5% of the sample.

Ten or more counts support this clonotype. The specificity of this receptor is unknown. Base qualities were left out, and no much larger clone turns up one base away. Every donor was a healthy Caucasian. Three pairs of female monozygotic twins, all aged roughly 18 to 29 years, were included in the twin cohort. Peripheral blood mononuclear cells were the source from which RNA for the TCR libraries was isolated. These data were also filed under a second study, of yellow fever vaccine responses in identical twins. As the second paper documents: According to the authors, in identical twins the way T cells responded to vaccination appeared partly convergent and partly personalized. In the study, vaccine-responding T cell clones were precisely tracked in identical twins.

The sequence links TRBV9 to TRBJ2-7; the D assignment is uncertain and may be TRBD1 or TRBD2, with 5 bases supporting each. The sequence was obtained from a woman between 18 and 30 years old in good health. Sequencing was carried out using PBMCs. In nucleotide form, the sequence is TGTGCCAGCAGCGCGGGACCTCCAAACGAGCAGTACTTC. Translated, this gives CASSAGPPNEQYF.